A single sample gave rise to the 12 T cell receptor beta chains below, sequenced in a study of blood T cell repertoires in COVID-19. Data came from immunoSEQ multiplex PCR; TCRdb stores just in-frame clones and leaves some out. The repertoire holds approximately 240,000 clones, with roughly 90% as singletons. The specimen was PBMCs or T cells enriched from blood (not recorded which). The receptors here all came from a woman aged 25 to 45 with acute COVID-19.

The rearrangement links TRBV7-2 to TRBJ2-3, with 8 nucleotides matching TRBD2. The CDR3 has 15 residues. Germline values: CDR1 SGHTA, CDR2 FQGNSA. Trimming at V came to 0 bases and at J to 4 bases, leaving 3 bases not matched to a gene. CDR3 in amino acids: CASSLAGLGADTQYF. The CDR3 nucleotides are TGTGCCAGCAGCTTAGCGGGACTAGGCGCAGATACGCAGTATTTT.

This clone was recorded once. The chain couples TRBV20-1 to TRBJ1-2; D gene unclear. V was clipped by 3 bases and J by 5 bases, with 16 bases between them. CDR1 is DFQATT, CDR2 SNEGSKA, per germline (reference sequence). The CDR3 covers 14 residues. The CDR3 coding sequence is TGCAGTGCTAGTTCAACTCCTACGACATATGGCTACACCTTC. This gives the protein CSASSTPTTYGYTF.

The chain uses TRBV3-1 (or the pseudogene TRBV3-2) and TRBJ1-6; D is unresolved. Trimming took 4 bases from V and 7 from J, leaving 11 bases between them. The CDR3 runs to 14 residues. Germline loops: CDR1 LGHDT, CDR2 YNNKEL (reference sequence). This CDR3 is CASSPRAGNSPLHF. The CDR3 nucleotides read TGTGCCAGCAGCCCTCGAGCAGGAAATTCACCCCTCCACTTT.

The V and J genes are TRBV27 and TRBJ2-5; D is undetermined. V lost 1 base to trimming and J lost 0 bases, with 9 bases between them. The CDR3 runs 15 residues. The germline CDR1 and CDR2 sequences are MNHEY and SMNVEV (reference sequence). The CDR3 protein is CASSLWALNQETQYF. In nucleotides, the CDR3 is TGTGCCAGCAGTTTATGGGCCCTTAACCAAGAGACCCAGTACTTC.

The rearrangement uses TRBV7-2 and TRBJ2-7, with 7 nucleotides matching TRBD1. This CDR3 has 13 residues. In germline, CDR1 is SGHTA, CDR2 FQGNSA. With 5 bases clipped from V and 1 base from J, the junction kept 2 bases outside the gene matches. The CDR3 DNA reads TGTGCCAGCAGCCAGGGACAGTCCTACGAGCAGTACTTC. This sequence encodes CASSQGQSYEQYF.

This clone was detected once. The V and J genes are TRBV5-1 and TRBJ1-2; D gene unclear. The V gene lost 0 bases and the J gene lost 1 base, with 10 bases spanning the gap. This CDR3 spans 15 amino acids. CDR1 SGHRS and CDR2 YFSETQ come from the germline V gene. In nucleotides, the CDR3 is TGCGCCAGCAGCTTGGCGGGTCGGCATAACTATGGCTACACCTTC. Its protein product is CASSLAGRHNYGYTF.

The gene calls are TRBV6-4 and TRBJ2-2, with 7 bases that match TRBD2. CDR3 length equals 15 residues. The J segment lost 3 bases and the V segment lost 8 bases, leaving 9 bases of the junction unmatched. Germline CDR1 reads MRHNA; CDR2 reads SNTAGT. CDR3 DNA sequence: TGTGCCAGCTCTCCGGGACTATCTTACACCGGGGAGCTGTTTTTT. Amino acid sequence: CASSPGLSYTGELFF.

The J gene is TRBJ2-1, the V gene TRBV19; 7 bases line up with TRBD2. Unmatched junction bases numbered 6, after V lost 4 bases and J lost 0 bases. CDR1 and CDR2 (germline): LNHDA, SQIVND (reference sequence). The CDR3 runs to 16 residues. The CDR3 is CASSTQGGPSYNEQFF. Here the CDR3 DNA reads TGTGCCAGTAGTACCCAGGGAGGGCCCTCCTACAATGAGCAGTTCTTC.

This chain connects TRBV28 to TRBJ1-2, with TRBD1 as a possible D gene (6 bases). Germline CDR1 MDHEN, CDR2 SYDVKM. The CDR3 is 16 amino acids. V lost 2 bases and J lost 4, with 17 bases in between. The CDR3, as DNA: TGTGCCAGCAGTTTAGTAAAGGTGGGACAAATCTATGGCTACACCTTC. Its protein is CASSLVKVGQIYGYTF.

This clone has a handful of counts. This chain connects TRBV2 to TRBJ1-4, with a weak D call TRBD1 (6 bases). The CDR3 contains 13 residues. Germline CDR1 reads SNHLY; CDR2 reads FYNNEI. V was clipped by 7 bases and J by 4 bases, with 10 bases between them. CDR3 region: CASIRDINEKLFF. For the CDR3, the DNA is TGTGCCAGCATACGGGACATTAATGAAAAACTGTTTTTT.

Points on this clone: Given a much more abundant clone one base away, this may be a read error. The V call is TRBV7-8, the J call TRBJ2-7; unclear D gene. V was cut by 5 bases and J by 0 bases, with 5 bases left in between. Germline assignment: CDR1 SGHVS and CDR2 FQNEAQ. The CDR3 is 12 residues long. The CDR3 nucleotides are TGTGCCAGCAGCCCATCCTCCTACGAGCAGTACTTC. It yields the protein CASSPSSYEQYF.

V gene TRBV15 combines with J gene TRBJ2-7; 7 nucleotides match TRBD1. Germline trimming cut 0 bases from V and 3 bases from J; bases unmatched to any gene: 2. This CDR3 is built from 14 residues. From germline, CDR1 is LNHNV and CDR2 YYDKDF (reference sequence). CDR3 residues: CATSREGQIYEQYF. In nucleotides, the CDR3 is TGTGCCACCAGCAGAGAGGGACAGATCTACGAGCAGTACTTC.